Below, 25 T cell receptor beta chains from the same sample are listed, as sequenced in a study of low-dose radiotherapy and immunotherapy resistance in tumors. TRAV- and TRBV-specific primers primed first-strand cDNA, covering alpha and beta chains. With a constant-region primer and a V-primer adapter, TCRs were subjected to 20 to 25 PCR cycles of amplification. TCRdb reprocessed the reads with MiXCR, giving one entry per CDR3 protein. There are about 39,000 distinct CDR3 sequences in the sample; less than 25% occur only once, and 8% to 10% lies in the top ten. Time point denoted: after trial treatment. Noted treatment: LDRT plus nivolumab, ipilimumab, low-dose cyclophosphamide and aspirin (RACIN trial). The sequenced sample was PBMCs, obtained after low-dose radiotherapy plus immunotherapy. These receptors were collected from a female donor with ovarian cancer.

Many counts were recorded for this clonotype. The chain employs TRBV19 and TRBJ2-7, with a weak D call TRBD2 (5 bases). V was trimmed by 1 base and J by 4 bases, leaving 14 bases between them. Germline V gives CDR1 LNHDA, CDR2 SQIVND (reference sequence). This CDR3 spans 15 amino acids. The CDR3 DNA reads TGTGCCAGTAGTATAGCGAAGTATTCGGGGTACGAGCAGTACTTC. It codes for CASSIAKYSGYEQYF.

This clonotype was detected many times. V gene TRBV18 combines with J gene TRBJ2-1, with 11 bases identical to TRBD1. CDR3 length: 18 amino acids. Germline loops: CDR1 KGHSH, CDR2 LQKENI. The trim removed 0 bases at V and 5 bases at J, leaving 9 bases unmatched. CDR3 region: CASSPPTGQGGRNNEQFF. The CDR3 region has the DNA TGTGCCAGCTCACCACCCACGGGACAGGGGGGTCGGAACAATGAGCAGTTCTTC.

The chain is built from TRBV19 and TRBJ1-2; D possibly corresponds to TRBD1 (6 bases). V was clipped by 7 bases and J by 5 bases, with 11 bases between them. Germline loops: CDR1 LNHDA, CDR2 SQIVND (reference sequence). This CDR3 is 12 amino acids long. As DNA, the CDR3 is TGTGCCAGTACGGACAGCCTATATGGCTACACCTTC. Translating it yields CASTDSLYGYTF.

This clonotype was recorded many times. V usage is TRBV18 and J usage is TRBJ2-3; D gene unclear. The CDR3 runs 13 residues. CDR1 KGHSH and CDR2 LQKENI come from the germline V gene. The V end lost 3 bases, the J end lost 5 bases, and 9 bases lay between the germline ends. As DNA, the CDR3 is TGTGCCAGCTCACCGACAAACATAGATACGCAGTATTTT. Its protein is CASSPTNIDTQYF.

This clonotype was detected once. The chain combines TRBV5-6 with TRBJ2-3; D possibly corresponds to TRBD1 (5 bases). Germline CDR1 and CDR2: SGHDT and YYEEEE. V lost 4 bases, J lost 2 bases, and 14 bases lay in between. The CDR3 covers 15 residues. The CDR3 nucleotides are TGTGCCAGCAGCCCCGACCAGGGTCTCACAGATACGCAGTATTTT. Translated: CASSPDQGLTDTQYF.

At least ten counts were recorded for this clonotype. The chain carries TRBV20-1 and TRBJ1-2; D gene unclear. This CDR3 is 12 amino acids long. Trimming cost V 6 bases and J 3 bases, with 11 bases left between them. Germline lookup yields CDR1 DFQATT and CDR2 SNEGSKA (reference sequence). CDR3 DNA sequence: TGCAGTGCGAGAAAGGGAGACTATGGCTACACCTTC. It codes for CSARKGDYGYTF.

There are many counts of this clonotype. For the CDR3, the DNA is TGTGCCAGCAGCTCATCCGGGACACGAAATGAGCAGTTCTTC. It specifies CASSSSGTRNEQFF. This chain connects TRBV7-2 to TRBJ2-1; D may be TRBD1 (6 bases). This CDR3 has 14 residues. The V and J ends lost 4 bases and 7 bases respectively, with 14 bases between them. CDR1 and CDR2 from the germline V gene are SGHTA and FQGNSA.

This clonotype has ten or more counts. The V gene is TRBV10-3, the J gene TRBJ2-6, with D perhaps assigned TRBD1 or TRBD2 (5 bases each). V was cut by 8 bases and J by 0 bases, with 11 bases left in between. Per germline, CDR1 ENHRY and CDR2 SYGVKD. The CDR3 is 15 residues long. The CDR3 sequence is CAIRKGSSGANVLTF. CDR3 DNA: TGTGCCATCCGAAAGGGGAGCTCTGGGGCCAACGTCCTGACTTTC.

This clonotype was seen repeatedly, ten times or more. The chain recombines TRBV29-1 with TRBJ2-5; D gene uncertain. Germline V gene lookup returns CDR1 SQVTM and CDR2 ANQGSEA. The germline V and J ends were trimmed by 6 bases and 2 bases, with 4 bases remaining between them. The CDR3 sequence is 10 residues long. Here the CDR3 DNA reads TGCAGCGTCCAACAAGAGACCCAGTACTTC. It is translated as CSVQQETQYF.

This clonotype was picked up many times. The chain carries TRBV25-1 and TRBJ1-2, with 7 nucleotides matching TRBD1. Trimming took 2 bases from V and 8 from J; bases not matched to a gene: 2. There are 12 residues in the CDR3. Germline lookup yields CDR1 MGHDK and CDR2 SYGVNS. The CDR3 spells CASSEQGEGYTF. In nucleotides, the CDR3 is TGTGCCAGCAGTGAACAGGGGGAAGGCTACACCTTC.

This clonotype has a single count. A far larger clone is a single base away, which makes a read error likely. The V gene is TRBV2, the J gene TRBJ2-1, with 9 bases identical to TRBD2. The CDR3 contains 16 residues. CDR1 and CDR2 from the germline V gene are SNHLY and FYNNEI. Trimming removed 2 bases from V and 10 bases from J; junction bases left unmatched: 12. For the CDR3, the DNA is TGTGCCAGCAGTGAAACGAGGGCGGGAGGGTTCTTAGAGCAGTTCTTC. The encoded protein is CASSETRAGGFLEQFF.

In regard to this clonotype: This likely traces to a read error, being one base from a far larger clone. The rearrangement joins TRBV5-5 to TRBJ2-7; 8 nucleotides agree with TRBD1. Trimming cost V 4 bases and J 1 base; bases outside gene matches: 7. Germline V gene data show CDR1 as SGHKS and CDR2 as YYEKEE (reference sequence). This CDR3 has 15 residues. CDR3 amino acids: CASSAGQVSSYEQYF. The DNA for the CDR3 is TGTGCCAGCAGCGCGGGACAGGTTAGTTCCTACGAGCAGTACTTC.

Many counts were recorded for this clonotype. The V gene is TRBV2, the J gene TRBJ2-5; D tentatively fits TRBD1 or TRBD2 (6 bases each). The V end lost 5 bases, the J end lost 0 bases, and 10 bases lay between the germline ends. The CDR3 is made up of 14 amino acids. Germline V gene lookup returns CDR1 SNHLY and CDR2 FYNNEI. DNA of the CDR3: TGTGCCAGCAGTCCCGGGGGCTACCAAGAGACCCAGTACTTC. Translating gives CASSPGGYQETQYF.

This clonotype was recorded many times. The chain joins TRBV6-5 to TRBJ1-1; the D is unclear. Trimming cost V 2 bases and J 2 bases, with 6 bases left between them. Germline V gene sequence: CDR1 MNHEY, CDR2 SVGAGI. The CDR3 is 13 amino acids. The CDR3 coding sequence is TGTGCCAGCAGTTACGCCAGTAACACTGAAGCTTTCTTT. This encodes CASSYASNTEAFF.

The chain employs TRBV5-4 and TRBJ2-7, with a tentative D call TRBD1 (5 bases). The CDR3 spans 14 residues. In germline, CDR1 is SGHNT, CDR2 YYREEE (reference sequence). Trimming pared 4 bases from V and 3 bases from J, leaving 14 bases between. As DNA, the CDR3 is TGTGCCAGCAGCGCAATGGACACCGACTACGAGCAGTACTTC. Translation: CASSAMDTDYEQYF.

This clonotype was seen a few times. The chain couples TRBV19 to TRBJ2-3, with D perhaps matching TRBD2 (6 bases). Trimming stripped 6 bases from V and 4 bases from J, with 14 bases between. Looked up from germline, CDR1 is LNHDA and CDR2 is SQIVND (reference sequence). This CDR3 spans 14 amino acids. The CDR3 DNA reads TGTGCCAGTAGCCCCGGAGGGCCCTCAGATACGCAGTATTTT. Amino acids: CASSPGGPSDTQYF. Complete variable domain (other parts from reference TRBV19 and TRBJ2-3): DGGITQSPKYLFRKEGQNVTLSCEQNLNHDAMYWYRQDPGQGLRLIYYSQIVNDFQKGDIAEGYSVSREKKESFPLTVTSAQKNPTAFYLCASSPGGPSDTQYFGPGTRLTVL.

Here the CDR3 reads CASIRSWGSGAVYGYTF. CDR3 sequence (DNA): TGTGCCAGCATCCGTTCGTGGGGATCAGGGGCAGTCTATGGCTACACCTTC. The V gene is TRBV7-3, the J gene TRBJ1-2, with D possibly TRBD1 on 6 matching bases. The CDR3 is 17 residues long. Germline CDR1 is SGHTA and CDR2 is FQGTGA. Between the trimmed V and J ends, which lost 7 bases and 4 bases, there was a span of 25 bases.

This chain connects TRBV3-1 to TRBJ1-4; 9 bases align to TRBD1. V was clipped by 3 bases and J by 8 bases; unmatched bases: 4. Per the germline V gene, CDR1 is LGHDT and CDR2 is YNNKEL (reference sequence). CDR3 length: 14 amino acids. CDR3 DNA: TGTGCCAGCAGCCACGGACAGGGGAACGAAAAACTGTTTTTT. This codes for CASSHGQGNEKLFF.

This clonotype appeared many times. The chain joins TRBV20-1 to TRBJ1-2; 7 bases agree with TRBD1. This CDR3 region has 13 residues. Per germline, CDR1 DFQATT and CDR2 SNEGSKA (reference sequence). Germline trimming cut 2 bases from V and 4 bases from J; bases unmatched to any gene: 4. The CDR3 DNA follows: TGCAGTGCTAGAAAGGGGGCCTCCTATGGCTACACCTTC. Translating it yields CSARKGASYGYTF.

The CDR3 region has the DNA TGCAGCGTTGTCAGGGCAGACCTAGCTGGCAAAAACATTCAGTACTTC. Its translation is CSVVRADLAGKNIQYF. The V gene is TRBV29-1, the J gene TRBJ2-4, with D perhaps assigned TRBD1 or TRBD2 (5 bases each). CDR3 size: 16 residues. V lost 4 bases to trimming and J lost 3 bases, with 19 bases between them. From germline, CDR1 is SQVTM and CDR2 ANQGSEA.

The sample holds a few counts of this clonotype. V is TRBV5-1 and J is TRBJ2-3, with D unresolved. The ends were cut back, 0 bases at V and 0 bases at J, with 2 bases in the middle. The CDR3 contains 13 residues. Germline V CDR1 and CDR2: SGHRS, YFSETQ. Here the CDR3 DNA reads TGCGCCAGCAGCTTGGATAGCACAGATACGCAGTATTTT. Protein: CASSLDSTDTQYF.

This clonotype was observed many times. The CDR3 region has the DNA TGCGCCAGCAGCCTCCCGGGACAGGGGGCGAATACGCAGTATTTT. As protein: CASSLPGQGANTQYF. The chain links TRBV5-1 to TRBJ2-3; TRBD1 agrees at 12 bases. Germline assignment: CDR1 SGHRS and CDR2 YFSETQ. The CDR3 has 15 amino acids. The V and J ends lost 4 bases and 7 bases, in that order; junction bases with no gene match: 7.

This clonotype was recorded many times. The gene calls are TRBV12-3 or TRBV12-4 and TRBJ1-2, with D tentatively TRBD1 (6 bases). V lost 5 bases and J lost 4, with 17 bases in between. CDR3 length: 15 residues. The CDR3 reads CASSRAKKGGYGYTF. CDR3 coding DNA: TGTGCCAGCAGTCGGGCAAAAAAAGGGGGCTATGGCTACACCTTC.

This clonotype is categorized as medium-sized. The chain joins TRBV29-1 to TRBJ2-3; D is possibly TRBD2 (5 bases). V was trimmed by 7 bases and J by 2 bases, leaving 13 bases between them. The CDR3 loop spans 13 amino acids. Per germline, CDR1 SQVTM and CDR2 ANQGSEA. In DNA form, the CDR3 reads TGCAGCGCGGCGGGCTATTCCACAGATACGCAGTATTTT. Translating gives CSAAGYSTDTQYF.

On this clonotype itself: The DNA is omitted, as the CDR3 cannot be located on it reliably, and the CDR3 follows TCRdb's listing. The V gene is TRBV4-2, the J gene TRBJ2-2; TRBD1, the table's D call, lacks a check against the DNA. In germline, CDR1 is LGHNA, CDR2 YNFKEQ. The CDR3 is 16 amino acids in total, end residues counted. The CDR3 region is CASSLRDRGTGELFFF.